Shown below are 25 T cell receptor beta chains from a single sample sequenced in a study of cytomegalovirus exposure and HLA in healthy donors. Sequencing used immunoSEQ multiplex PCR; TCRdb keeps in-frame clones, though not all of them. Of 330,000 or so clones in the sample, 80% to 90% were seen once. The material sequenced was PBMCs. Source of these receptors: a woman aged 18-35 years in good health and CMV-seronegative.

V is TRBV5-1 and J is TRBJ2-1; TRBD2 agrees at 8 bases. The length of the CDR3 is 15 residues. From germline, CDR1 is SGHRS and CDR2 YFSETQ. V was pared by 5 bases and J by 9 bases, with 13 bases of the junction left unmatched. As DNA, the CDR3 is TGCGCCAGCAGGGGCGGGAGGCCCCCAGGTGGTGAGCAGTTCTTC. It yields the protein CASRGGRPPGGEQFF.

The chain uses TRBV18 and TRBJ1-2; D gene unclear. Germline lookup yields CDR1 KGHSH and CDR2 LQKENI. V was shortened by 3 bases and J by 3 bases, with 5 bases between the two germline ends. The CDR3 loop spans 12 amino acids. In DNA form, the CDR3 reads TGTGCCAGCTCACCCGGGGACTATGGCTACACCTTC. Protein sequence: CASSPGDYGYTF.

The rearrangement joins TRBV19 to TRBJ2-5; weak D call: TRBD1 (6 bases). The CDR3 extends over 16 amino acids. CDR1 is LNHDA, CDR2 SQIVND, per germline (reference sequence). Trimming took off 1 base at V and 3 bases at J, with 15 bases between the two ends. Here the CDR3 DNA reads TGTGCCAGTAGTATAGGGCCCGCGAAGGGGGAAGAGACCCAGTACTTC. Protein: CASSIGPAKGEETQYF.

This rearrangement joins TRBV6-1 to TRBJ2-1; 14 bases map to TRBD2. V gave up 4 bases and J gave up 4 bases; unmatched junction bases: 3. Germline V gene sequence: CDR1 MNHNS, CDR2 SASEGT. This CDR3 has 16 residues. The DNA for the CDR3 is TGTGCCAGCAGTGGGGGACTAGCGGGAGTGTACAATGAGCAGTTCTTC. Encoded protein: CASSGGLAGVYNEQFF.

The CDR3 coding sequence is TGTGCCAGCAGCTCACTAGCGGGGAACTACAATGAGCAGTTCTTC. Translated: CASSSLAGNYNEQFF. The chain joins TRBV7-6 to TRBJ2-1; 10 bases line up with TRBD2. CDR1 is SGHVS, CDR2 FNYEAQ, per germline. This CDR3 has 15 amino acids. The V and J ends lost 4 bases and 3 bases, in that order; junction bases with no gene match: 3.

The chain joins TRBV4-3 to TRBJ1-2; tentative D call: TRBD1 (5 bases). The CDR3 totals 15 residues. Trimming removed 4 bases from V and 2 bases from J, with 14 bases in between. Germline assignment: CDR1 LGHNA and CDR2 YSLEER. The CDR3 DNA reads TGCGCCAGCAGCCCCAAGGTAGGGGCCAACTATGGCTACACCTTC. As protein: CASSPKVGANYGYTF.

The J gene is TRBJ2-5, the V gene TRBV9; the match to TRBD1 covers 8 bases. The CDR3 loop spans 16 amino acids. The ends lost 2 bases at V and 2 bases at J; junction bases unmatched: 8. Germline V lookup: CDR1 SGDLS, CDR2 YYNGEE. This chain's CDR3 is CASSVDRGGWQETQYF. The CDR3 nucleotides are TGTGCCAGCAGCGTCGACAGGGGAGGATGGCAAGAGACCCAGTACTTC.

This clone occurred a few times. The chain has TRBV6-5 and TRBJ2-7; 10 positions match TRBD1. The CDR3 extends over 15 amino acids. V shed 5 bases and J 3 bases; nucleotides not matched to a gene: 7. Per germline, CDR1 MNHEY and CDR2 SVGAGI. CDR3 coding DNA: TGTGCCAGCAGTAATTCGGGACAGGGGATCTACGAGCAGTACTTC. Its protein product is CASSNSGQGIYEQYF.

This chain connects TRBV28 to TRBJ1-2; TRBD1 might be the D (6 bases). Trimming removed 5 bases at V and 5 bases at J, with 18 bases between. The V gene's germline CDR1 is MDHEN and CDR2 SYDVKM. The CDR3 is 15 amino acids. As DNA, the CDR3 is TGTGCCAGCAGTACACCTGGGGGGGGGCTTTATGGCTACACCTTC. Protein sequence: CASSTPGGGLYGYTF.

This chain links TRBV7-3 with TRBJ1-3, with D perhaps TRBD1 (5 bases). The germline V gene encodes CDR1 SGHTA and CDR2 FQGTGA. CDR3 length equals 16 residues. Between the trimmed V and J ends, which lost 5 bases and 0 bases, there was a span of 14 bases. CDR3 sequence reads: CASSPGGGHSGNTIYF. The CDR3 DNA sequence: TGTGCCAGCAGCCCCGGGGGTGGGCACTCTGGAAACACCATATATTTT.

The chain joins TRBV2 to TRBJ1-5; unclear D gene. V was clipped by 5 bases and J by 0 bases, with 5 bases between them. Germline V gene data show CDR1 as SNHLY and CDR2 as FYNNEI. The CDR3 has 13 amino acids. CDR3: CASSFYSNQPQHF. As DNA, the CDR3 is TGTGCCAGCAGTTTTTATAGCAATCAGCCCCAGCATTTT.

CDR3 in DNA: TGTGCCAGCAGCTTTGGGCTAGCGGGTCGAGATACGCAGTATTTT. The encoded protein is CASSFGLAGRDTQYF. The gene calls are TRBV11-3 and TRBJ2-3; 8 nucleotides line up with TRBD2. Germline CDR1 and CDR2: SGHNT and YENEEA. V trimming: 3 bases; J trimming: 5 bases; junction bases outside the gene matches: 7. The CDR3 consists of 15 residues.

This chain links TRBV23-1 with TRBJ2-5; TRBD2 matches 11 bases. TRBV23-1 is an ORF for which the function is uncertain. The CDR3 consists of 17 residues. V shed 0 bases and J 2 bases; nucleotides not matched to a gene: 5. This CDR3 reads CASSQSTSGRRQETQYF. DNA for the CDR3: TGCGCCAGCAGTCAATCAACTAGCGGGAGAAGGCAAGAGACCCAGTACTTC.

The rearrangement joins TRBV4-3 to TRBJ2-1; possibly TRBD1 for D (5 bases). Per germline, CDR1 LGHNA and CDR2 YSLEER. The CDR3 loop spans 16 amino acids. The V and J ends lost 3 bases and 3 bases respectively, with 15 bases between them. The CDR3 region has the DNA TGCGCCAGCAGCCAGGAAGCCCAGGGCTTCTACAATGAGCAGTTCTTC. It translates to CASSQEAQGFYNEQFF.

The chain has TRBV4-3 and TRBJ2-2; the D is unclear. V gave up 4 bases and J gave up 1 base, with 7 bases separating them. There are 14 residues in the CDR3. CDR1 is LGHNA and CDR2 is YSLEER in the germline V gene. This CDR3 is CASSLQQNTGELFF. The DNA for the CDR3 is TGCGCCAGCAGCCTTCAACAGAACACCGGGGAGCTGTTTTTT.

The chain carries TRBV6-5 and TRBJ2-3; the D is unclear. The CDR3 loop spans 13 amino acids. The ends were cut back, 6 bases at V and 0 bases at J, with 7 bases in the middle. Germline loops: CDR1 MNHEY, CDR2 SVGAGI. The CDR3 DNA sequence: TGTGCCAGCAGAACAGTTAGCACAGATACGCAGTATTTT. It encodes CASRTVSTDTQYF.

This clone has just a few counts. The CDR3 loop is CASSLTSDRISYEQYF. The CDR3 nucleotides read TGTGCCAGCAGTTTAACTAGCGACAGGATCTCCTACGAGCAGTACTTC. The rearrangement joins TRBV27 to TRBJ2-7; D is possibly TRBD2 (7 bases). This CDR3 is 16 amino acids long. Germline-derived CDR1 and CDR2 are MNHEY and SMNVEV (reference sequence). The ends were cut back, 2 bases at V and 0 bases at J, with 14 bases in the middle.

The genes are TRBV6-5 and TRBJ1-1; the D is unclear. This CDR3 region has 14 residues. Germline V gene sequence: CDR1 MNHEY, CDR2 SVGAGI. The V and J ends lost 4 bases and 5 bases respectively, with 14 bases between them. CDR3: CASSSSIGFTEAFF. The CDR3 DNA reads TGTGCCAGCAGTTCCAGTATCGGGTTTACTGAAGCTTTCTTT.

The chain has TRBV5-6 and TRBJ1-4, with 7 bases that match TRBD1. The CDR3 is 15 amino acids. Germline trimming cut 5 bases from V and 8 bases from J; bases unmatched to any gene: 12. Germline values: CDR1 SGHDT, CDR2 YYEEEE. The CDR3 sequence: CASRRYRGFDEKLFF. The CDR3 coding sequence is TGTGCCAGCAGACGATACAGGGGTTTCGACGAAAAACTGTTTTTT.

The CDR3 sequence: CASSLRGEGLYEQYF. Here the CDR3 DNA reads TGTGCCAGCAGCCTCCGGGGGGAGGGGCTCTACGAGCAGTACTTC. The genes are TRBV7-2 and TRBJ2-7; TRBD2 matches at 7 bases. The germline V gene has CDR1 SGHTA and CDR2 FQGNSA. V trimming: 5 bases; J trimming: 3 bases; junction bases outside the gene matches: 10. The CDR3 has 15 amino acids.

The rearrangement uses TRBV5-1 and TRBJ2-1; 7 nucleotides agree with TRBD1. The CDR3 loop spans 14 amino acids. CDR1 is SGHRS, CDR2 YFSETQ, per germline. V lost 1 base and J lost 3; bases outside the gene matches: 1. CDR3 sequence reads: CASSLRQGYNEQFF. CDR3 in DNA: TGCGCCAGCAGCTTGAGACAGGGCTACAATGAGCAGTTCTTC.

V and J are TRBV18 and TRBJ2-1, with a tentative D call TRBD1 (6 bases). The CDR3 contains 16 residues. Germline lookup yields CDR1 KGHSH and CDR2 LQKENI. V shed 6 bases and J shed 0 bases, with 15 bases lying between them. As DNA, the CDR3 is TGTGCCAGCTCGGTTTGGGACACATACTCCTACAATGAGCAGTTCTTC. As protein: CASSVWDTYSYNEQFF.

This clone was seen only once. V and J are TRBV2 and TRBJ1-4; TRBD1 aligns across 7 bases. The CDR3 runs 14 residues. V lost 7 bases and J lost 4; bases outside the gene matches: 6. Germline CDR1 is SNHLY and CDR2 is FYNNEI. CDR3 protein: CASTPGTVNEKLFF. The CDR3, as DNA: TGTGCCAGCACCCCCGGGACAGTTAATGAAAAACTGTTTTTT.

The chain has TRBV4-1 and TRBJ2-7; 13 bases map to TRBD2. This CDR3 is 17 amino acids long. With 0 bases clipped from V and 4 bases from J, the junction kept 6 bases outside the gene matches. Germline-derived CDR1 and CDR2 are MGHRA and YSYEKL. The CDR3 nucleotides are TGCGCCAGCAGCCAAGATGTTGGACTAGCGGGAGCGTACGAGCAGTACTTC. Translated: CASSQDVGLAGAYEQYF.

The chain has TRBV29-1 and TRBJ1-1, with D possibly being TRBD1 (5 bases). The CDR3 covers 11 residues. V gave up 7 bases and J gave up 5 bases, with 11 bases separating them. The germline V gene encodes CDR1 SQVTM and CDR2 ANQGSEA. The CDR3 DNA reads TGCAGCGGAAGGGGAGGGACTGAAGCTTTCTTT. Protein: CSGRGGTEAFF.